This T cell receptor (beta chain) stems from a study of response to subunit inactivated influenza vaccine. Overall study results and limits: The study's authors posited that every seasonal influenza vaccination enlists few new T cells.

MiXCR was run by TCRdb on the RT-PCR reads, yielding one entry per CDR3 protein. Of under 800,000 distinct CDR3 sequences in the sample, 11% to 15% were seen once. This clonotype came up many times. Antigen unknown. This receptor was taken from a man aged 45-65 years who received an inactivated influenza vaccine. Here the sequenced sample was PBMCs from blood, taken 14 to 15 days before vaccination.

This chain's CDR3 is CSARDPGSRGGINEQFF. CDR3 DNA sequence: TGCAGTGCTAGAGATCCCGGCTCGAGGGGGGGTATTAATGAGCAGTTCTTC. The chain couples TRBV20-1 to TRBJ2-1; maybe TRBD2 (7 bases). The CDR3 loop spans 17 amino acids. Germline V gene sequence: CDR1 DFQATT, CDR2 SNEGSKA (reference sequence). V was shortened by 0 bases and J by 7 bases, with 22 bases between the two germline ends.